The source of this T cell receptor beta chain is a study of siplizumab effects on memory and regulatory T cells. About this clone itself: Its target is not known.

Assays captured around 97,000 TCR templates per sample. Generated by immunoSEQ multiplex PCR, the TCRdb table keeps only in-frame clones and is missing some. The sample has nearly 85,000 clones, more than 85% seen once. Points from the study as a whole: For mappable alloreactive CD4+ clones, the mean Treg-derived fraction was about 70% with siplizumab and approximately 30% in controls. Tregs proliferating in siplizumab cultures lacked confirmation of their suppressive function. Proliferating clones, CD4+ or CD8+, lacked an assignable naive or memory phenotype in roughly 80-97% of cases.

The CDR3 length is 13 residues. Germline CDR1 is MNHEY and CDR2 is SMNVEV (reference sequence). The ends were cut back, 3 bases at V and 1 base at J, with 6 bases in the middle. The sequence came from a human donor in good health. The sequencing sample was made of CD8+ T cells sorted from blood. The V gene is TRBV27, the J gene TRBJ1-2, with no clear D. The CDR3 DNA reads as TGTGCCAGCAGTTTTGGCAATAACTATGGCTACACCTTC. Its protein product is CASSFGNNYGYTF.